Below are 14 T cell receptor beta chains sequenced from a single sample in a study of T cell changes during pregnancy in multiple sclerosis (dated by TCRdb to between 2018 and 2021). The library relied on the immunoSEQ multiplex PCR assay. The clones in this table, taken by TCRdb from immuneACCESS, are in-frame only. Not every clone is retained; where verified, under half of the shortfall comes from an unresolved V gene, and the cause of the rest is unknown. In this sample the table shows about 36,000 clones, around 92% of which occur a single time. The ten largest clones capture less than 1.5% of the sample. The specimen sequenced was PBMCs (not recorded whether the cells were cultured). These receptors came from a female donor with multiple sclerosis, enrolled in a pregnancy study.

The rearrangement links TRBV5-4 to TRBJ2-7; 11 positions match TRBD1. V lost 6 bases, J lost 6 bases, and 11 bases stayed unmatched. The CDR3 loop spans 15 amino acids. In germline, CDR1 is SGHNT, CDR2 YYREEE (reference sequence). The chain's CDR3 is CASNRVGTGGFEQYF. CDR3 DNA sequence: TGTGCCAGCAACCGGGTGGGGACAGGGGGTTTCGAGCAGTACTTC.

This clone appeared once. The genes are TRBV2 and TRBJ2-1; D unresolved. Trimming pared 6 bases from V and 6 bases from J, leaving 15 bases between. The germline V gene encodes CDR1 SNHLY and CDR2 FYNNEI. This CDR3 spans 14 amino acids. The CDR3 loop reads CASSAPLLVNEQFF. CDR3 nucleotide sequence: TGTGCCAGCAGCGCCCCGCTGCTTGTCAATGAGCAGTTCTTC.

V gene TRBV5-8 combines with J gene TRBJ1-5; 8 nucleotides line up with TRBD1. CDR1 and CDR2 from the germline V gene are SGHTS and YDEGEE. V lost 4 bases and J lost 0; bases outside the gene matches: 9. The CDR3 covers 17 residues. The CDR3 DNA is TGTGCCAGCAGCCGAAGCGGGACAGGCTATAGCAATCAGCCCCAGCATTTT. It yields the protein CASSRSGTGYSNQPQHF.

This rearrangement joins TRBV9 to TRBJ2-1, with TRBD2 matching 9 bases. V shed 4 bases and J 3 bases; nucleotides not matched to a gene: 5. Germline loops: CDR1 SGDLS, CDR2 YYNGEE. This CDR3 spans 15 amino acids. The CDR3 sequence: CASSTQTSGYNEQFF. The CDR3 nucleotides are TGTGCCAGCAGCACACAGACTAGCGGCTACAATGAGCAGTTCTTC.

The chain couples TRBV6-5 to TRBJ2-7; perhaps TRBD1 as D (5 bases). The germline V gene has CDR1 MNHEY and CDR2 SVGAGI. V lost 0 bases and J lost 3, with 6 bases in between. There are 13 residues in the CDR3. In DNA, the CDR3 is TGTGCCAGCAGTTACTCCAGGGTCTACGAGCAGTACTTC. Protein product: CASSYSRVYEQYF.

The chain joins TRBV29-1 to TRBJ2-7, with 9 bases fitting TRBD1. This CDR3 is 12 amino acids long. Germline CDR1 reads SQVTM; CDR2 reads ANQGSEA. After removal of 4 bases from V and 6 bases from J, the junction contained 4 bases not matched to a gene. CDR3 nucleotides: TGCAGCGTTGGGGGGACAGGGCGCGAGCAGTACTTC. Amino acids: CSVGGTGREQYF.

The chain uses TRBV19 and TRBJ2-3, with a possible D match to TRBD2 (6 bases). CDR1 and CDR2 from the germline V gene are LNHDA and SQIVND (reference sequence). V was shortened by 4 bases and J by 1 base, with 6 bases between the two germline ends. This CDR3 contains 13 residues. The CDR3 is CASSTSGTDTQYF. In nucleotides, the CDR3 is TGTGCCAGTAGTACTAGCGGCACAGATACGCAGTATTTT.

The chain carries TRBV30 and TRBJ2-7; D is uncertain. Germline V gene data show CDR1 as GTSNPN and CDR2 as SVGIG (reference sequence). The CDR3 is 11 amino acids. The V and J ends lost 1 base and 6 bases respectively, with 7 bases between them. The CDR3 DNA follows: TGTGCCTGGAGTGAAGGTTTCGAGCAGTACTTC. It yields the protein CAWSEGFEQYF.

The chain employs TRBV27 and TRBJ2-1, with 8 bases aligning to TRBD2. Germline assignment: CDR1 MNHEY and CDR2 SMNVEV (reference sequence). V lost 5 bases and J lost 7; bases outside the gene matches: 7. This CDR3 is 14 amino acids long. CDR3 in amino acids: CASSRPGLENEQFF. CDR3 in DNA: TGTGCCAGCAGTAGGCCGGGACTAGAAAATGAGCAGTTCTTC.

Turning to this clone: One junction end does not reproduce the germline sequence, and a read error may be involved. The CDR3 loop is CASSLEGDSWTGELFF. CDR3 nucleotides: TGTGCCAGCAGTTTAGAAGGAGATTCGTGGACCGGGGAGCTGTTTTTT. The genes are TRBV7-6 and TRBJ2-2; D remains ambiguous. Germline V lookup: CDR1 SGHVS, CDR2 FNYEAQ. The CDR3 is 16 residues long.

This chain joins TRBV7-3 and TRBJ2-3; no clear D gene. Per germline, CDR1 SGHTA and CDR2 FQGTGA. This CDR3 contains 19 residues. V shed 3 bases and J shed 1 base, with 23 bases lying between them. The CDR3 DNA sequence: TGTGCCAGCAGCTTTCCCCACCCTCCACCTGGCAACTGCACAGATACGCAGTATTTT. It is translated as CASSFPHPPPGNCTDTQYF.

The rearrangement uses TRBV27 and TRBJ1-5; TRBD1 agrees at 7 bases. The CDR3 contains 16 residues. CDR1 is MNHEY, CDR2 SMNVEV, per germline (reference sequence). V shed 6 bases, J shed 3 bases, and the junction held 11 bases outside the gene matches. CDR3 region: CASRAEGTANNQPQHF. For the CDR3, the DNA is TGTGCCAGCAGGGCCGAAGGGACAGCTAACAATCAGCCCCAGCATTTT.

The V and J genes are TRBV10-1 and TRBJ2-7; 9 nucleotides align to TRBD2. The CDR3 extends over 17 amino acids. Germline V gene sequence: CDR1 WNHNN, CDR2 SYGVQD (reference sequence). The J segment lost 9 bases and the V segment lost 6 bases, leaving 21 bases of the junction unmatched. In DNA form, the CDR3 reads TGCGCCAGCAGCCTCGGTGTGGGGCCTAGCGGGAAAAGAGGGCAGTACTTC. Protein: CASSLGVGPSGKRGQYF.

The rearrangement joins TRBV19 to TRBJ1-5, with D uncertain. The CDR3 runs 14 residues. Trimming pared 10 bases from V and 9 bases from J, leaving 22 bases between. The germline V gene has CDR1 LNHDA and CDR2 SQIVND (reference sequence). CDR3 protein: CATMDNSPLGPQHF. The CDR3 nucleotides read TGTGCCACGATGGATAACAGTCCCCTAGGGCCCCAGCATTTT.